This T cell receptor beta chain appears in the sequencing data of a study of shared clonotypes between healthy human individuals. Notes on the study in general: Some naive CD4 clonotypes, around 5%, turned up in common across several donors.

At a deep level, the assay was run. Clones were read by immunoSEQ multiplex PCR, and TCRdb kept only the in-frame ones, dropping some. The data hold about 2 million clones, with about 95% observed a single time. J lost 2 bases, V lost 0 bases, and 8 bases had no gene match. Germline V CDR1 and CDR2: SGHRS, YFSETQ. CDR3 size: 16 residues. The naive CD8 population came from CD45RO-negative cells selected for CCR7, without terminally differentiated effector memory CD45RA+ cells. Of note for this clone: Its target is not known.

The sequencing sample was made of naive CD8+ T cells sorted from blood. This TCR came from a young man in good health. The chain combines TRBV5-1 with TRBJ2-7; 7 nucleotides align to TRBD1. The chain's CDR3 is CASSLGWGQSTYEQYF. CDR3 nucleotides: TGCGCCAGCAGCTTGGGGTGGGGACAGTCCACCTACGAGCAGTACTTC.